This TCR beta chain was sequenced during a study of blood T cell repertoires in COVID-19. Produced via immunoSEQ multiplex PCR; TCRdb's table is partial and in-frame only. The table shows 200,000 to 250,000 clones, with approximately 78% occurring only once. CDR3 size: 16 residues. Germline lookup yields CDR1 MNHEY and CDR2 SMNVEV (reference sequence). V shed 3 bases and J shed 2 bases, with 17 bases lying between them. This sequence joins TRBV27 and TRBJ2-7; possibly TRBD1 for D (6 bases). Sequenced sample: peripheral blood. The TCR was taken from a woman in her seventies with COVID-19, enrolled during active disease. CDR3 region: CASSLSGAYGTYEQYF. The CDR3 DNA follows: TGTGCCAGCAGTTTGTCAGGGGCGTACGGAACCTACGAGCAGTACTTC.